This TCR beta chain was recorded in a study of T cell responses to AZD1222 COVID-19 vaccine. General study results and limits: The donor cohort was predominantly white British with a female majority, and clonal diversity may have been underestimated.

To note about this clone: Antigen specificity is unknown.

This CDR3 spans 14 amino acids. Trimming took 0 bases from V and 6 from J, leaving 12 bases between them. The germline V gene has CDR1 LGHNA and CDR2 YSLEER. Produced via immunoSEQ multiplex PCR; TCRdb's table is partial and in-frame only. The repertoire has tens of thousands of clones, around 90% of them found once; the top ten carry approximately 5.2%. The sample consisted of peripheral blood, taken on day 0 of AZD1222 vaccination. V and J are TRBV4-3 and TRBJ2-7, with D hard to call. The receptor was isolated from an adult in good health. This CDR3 reads CASSQELQAFEQYF. DNA for the CDR3: TGCGCCAGCAGCCAAGAGTTACAAGCGTTCGAGCAGTACTTC.